This T cell receptor beta chain emerged from a study of CD8+ T cells in alopecia areata. Study information: Treatment of the treated patients consisted of oral tofacitinib, 5 to 10 mg twice daily. Patients took tofacitinib for 6 to 18 months, followed by 6 drug-free months.

PBMCs provided sorted CD4+ and CD8+ T cells. RNA extraction was followed by reverse transcription into cDNA, which acted as the sequencing template. Assay used: immunoSEQ multiplex PCR; TCRdb lists only in-frame clones, some missing. This table has 150,000 or so clones, over 80% appearing once. Whole-study results and caveats: With patients, TCR sharing proved less clear than in mice, a difference possibly related to HLA.

Worth noting for this clone: The antigen remains unidentified. Other DNA sequences within the sample encode an identical CDR3.

CDR3 length: 13 amino acids. CDR1 is MGHRA and CDR2 is YSYEKL in the germline V gene. V gave up 3 bases and J gave up 10 bases; unmatched junction bases: 6. The V and J genes are TRBV4-1 and TRBJ2-1; TRBD2 agrees at 7 bases. This TCR was sampled from a human donor with alopecia areata. The sample in question was CD8+ T cells sorted from blood, obtained at week 0. CDR3 coding DNA: TGCGCCAGCAGCCAGGCGGGGGAGCAAGAGCAGTTCTTC. Amino acids: CASSQAGEQEQFF.